Listed below are T cell receptor beta chains from one sample, sequenced in a study of blood T cell repertoires in COVID-19. TCRdb keeps only in-frame clones here, not all; method: immunoSEQ multiplex PCR. The data hold around 100,000 clones, with more than 80% observed a single time. Source material: peripheral blood. Receptors originate from a woman between 40 and 55 years old with acute or convalescent COVID-19. Both conserved end residues are part of each CDR3. The order of the fields is J gene, V gene, D gene, CDR3 protein. A D gene is named only where the DNA matches it firmly.

TRBJ2-2	TRBV9	TRBD2	CASSVEGGGFPGELFF
TRBJ1-5	TRBV19	-	CASTDSYNQPQHF
TRBJ1-1	TRBV11-2	-	CASSANSNTEAFF
TRBJ2-7	TRBV7-9	-	CASSLTKGSYEQYF
TRBJ2-3	TRBV7-8	-	CASSPLGPSTDTQYF
TRBJ1-1	TRBV10-1	-	CASRQFMNTEAFF
TRBJ2-2	TRBV5-1	-	CASSLIVNTGELFF
TRBJ2-7	TRBV6-5	-	CASTTLRGVGYEQYF
TRBJ1-2	TRBV14	-	CASSPDRTYGYTF
TRBJ1-2	TRBV7-8	-	CASSLEVEPGVSGAF
TRBJ1-1	TRBV2	TRBD1	CASKDRGVLNTEAFF
TRBJ1-5	TRBV6-5	TRBD1	CASSPSQGAQPQHF
TRBJ1-2	TRBV6-2/TRBV6-3	TRBD1	CASSLRPATGIGGYTF
TRBJ1-2	TRBV5-8	TRBD1	CASSLNPGGGYGYTF
TRBJ1-4	TRBV7-9	-	CASSLYGGEKLFF
TRBJ1-5	TRBV10-3	-	CAIRAGTLNQPQHF
TRBJ1-2	TRBV19	-	CASSTHMAGAGYTF
TRBJ1-5	TRBV6-1	-	CASSGGVGIRNQPQHF
TRBJ1-1	TRBV9	-	CASSVTTNTEAFF
TRBJ2-7	TRBV5-1	-	CASSLDRSSYEQYF
TRBJ1-5	TRBV19	-	CASSWGVGNQPQHF
TRBJ2-4	TRBV30	TRBD1	CAWRPPGQTMIQYF
TRBJ1-5	TRBV5-8	-	CASSLGRVEGQPQHF
TRBJ1-2	TRBV5-1	-	CASSPGTDLAGYTF
TRBJ2-5	TRBV7-2	TRBD2	CASSLSGSGGRGTQYF
TRBJ2-5	TRBV11-2	TRBD2	CASSLDLLSSGGARETQYF
TRBJ1-1	TRBV3-1/TRBV3-2	-	CASSQGPGNTEAFF
TRBJ2-1	TRBV27	-	CASSSGYNEQFF
TRBJ2-3	TRBV6-5	TRBD2	CASSFQRLAGTDTQYF
TRBJ2-5	TRBV7-2	TRBD2	CVSSLAGLGLASETQYF
TRBJ2-3	TRBV5-1	-	CASKPSPGSTDTQYF
TRBJ1-3	TRBV3-1/TRBV3-2	-	CASSPWGGAIYF
TRBJ2-7	TRBV7-2	-	CASSPRPTGALSYEQYF
TRBJ2-1	TRBV11-2	TRBD2	CASSLGWRGAVSSYNEQFF
TRBJ1-2	TRBV29-1	TRBD1	CSVFQGAVGYTF